The following is a TCR beta chain sequence with its context. No antigen is known for it. This record comes from a study of cytomegalovirus exposure and HLA in healthy donors. The junction had 2 bases not matched to a gene; V was cut back by 0 bases and J by 9 bases. The CDR3 has 13 amino acids. Per germline, CDR1 SGHRS and CDR2 YFSETQ. Measured with immunoSEQ multiplex PCR; TCRdb has only the in-frame clones, and not every one. The repertoire holds tens of thousands of clones, with 95% to 97% as singletons. Study-wide findings and caveats: Some TCR beta chains (164 of them) were listed as cytomegalovirus-associated. According to a later analysis, TCR clusters from the first cohort tended to co-occur in the roughly 120 validation repertoires. Specificity of three CMV-associated chains for CMV antigens was verified in vitro. According to reports, the classifier identified cytomegalovirus status with high specificity and sensitivity.

J is TRBJ2-1 and V is TRBV5-1; 8 bases are shared with TRBD1. The clonotype originates from a man aged 18 to 30 in good health and CMV-seropositive. Material for sequencing was PBMCs. CDR3 coding DNA: TGCGCCAGCAGCTTGGGTGGGACAGGTGAGCAGTTCTTC. Translated: CASSLGGTGEQFF.